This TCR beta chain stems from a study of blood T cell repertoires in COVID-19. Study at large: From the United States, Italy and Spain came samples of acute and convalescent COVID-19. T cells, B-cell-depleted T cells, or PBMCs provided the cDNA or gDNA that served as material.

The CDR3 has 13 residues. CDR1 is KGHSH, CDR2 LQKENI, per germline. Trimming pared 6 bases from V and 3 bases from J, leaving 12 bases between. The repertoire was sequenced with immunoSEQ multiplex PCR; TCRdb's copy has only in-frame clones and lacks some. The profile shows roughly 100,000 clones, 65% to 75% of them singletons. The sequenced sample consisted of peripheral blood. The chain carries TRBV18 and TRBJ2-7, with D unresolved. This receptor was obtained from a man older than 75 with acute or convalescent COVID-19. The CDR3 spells CASSITENYEQYF. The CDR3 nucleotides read TGTGCCAGCTCGATCACAGAGAACTACGAGCAGTACTTC.